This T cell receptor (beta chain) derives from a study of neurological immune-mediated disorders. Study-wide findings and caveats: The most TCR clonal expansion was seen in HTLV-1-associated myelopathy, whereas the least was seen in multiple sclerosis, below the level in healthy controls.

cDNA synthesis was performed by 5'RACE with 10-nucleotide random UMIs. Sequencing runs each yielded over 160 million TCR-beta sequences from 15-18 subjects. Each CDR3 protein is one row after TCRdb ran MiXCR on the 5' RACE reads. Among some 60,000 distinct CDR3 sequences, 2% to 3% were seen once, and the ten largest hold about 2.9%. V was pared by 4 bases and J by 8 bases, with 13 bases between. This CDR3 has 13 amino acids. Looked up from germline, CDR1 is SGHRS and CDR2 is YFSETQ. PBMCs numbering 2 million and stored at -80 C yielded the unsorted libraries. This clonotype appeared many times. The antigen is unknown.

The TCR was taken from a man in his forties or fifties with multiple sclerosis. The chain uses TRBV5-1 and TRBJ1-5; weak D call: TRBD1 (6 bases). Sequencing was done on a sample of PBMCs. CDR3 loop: CASSPTGDKPQHF. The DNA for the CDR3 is TGCGCCAGCAGCCCGACAGGCGATAAGCCCCAGCATTTT.